Shown below are 17 T cell receptor beta chains from a single sample sequenced in a study of tumor-infiltrating lymphocytes in localized non-small cell lung cancer (dated by TCRdb to the early 2020s). Library generation was performed with the immunoSEQ multiplex PCR assay. What TCRdb holds here is the immuneACCESS table cut down to in-frame rearrangements. Part of the clones is not present; checked against another copy, under half of the missing clones reflect an unresolved V gene, and the others are unexplained. The sample table records roughly 8,000 clones; 55% to 70% of these occur just once. The ten largest clones represent 10% to 15% of the sample. Sequenced: uninvolved lung tissue not adjacent to the tumor. These receptors originate from a human donor with non-small cell lung cancer.

The J gene is TRBJ2-5, the V gene TRBV30; 9 nucleotides align to TRBD1. Germline V gene data show CDR1 as GTSNPN and CDR2 as SVGIG (reference sequence). The CDR3 is 15 residues long. The V and J ends lost 2 bases and 10 bases, in that order; junction bases with no gene match: 14. The CDR3 bases are TGTGCCTGGAGTCCTGCGGGGACAGGGCTAAGAGACCAGTACTTC. Translating it yields CAWSPAGTGLRDQYF.

The chain has TRBV7-6 and TRBJ1-6, with TRBD1 matching 7 bases. The CDR3 has 14 amino acids. CDR1 is SGHVS and CDR2 is FNYEAQ in the germline V gene. V shed 3 bases, J shed 9 bases, and the junction held 5 bases outside the gene matches. The CDR3, as DNA: TGTGCCAGCAGCTTGGGACAGTCTGGTTCACCCCTCCACTTT. Translated, it gives CASSLGQSGSPLHF.

A single count supports this clone. The rearrangement joins TRBV7-8 to TRBJ1-5; maybe TRBD1 (6 bases). The V end lost 0 bases, the J end lost 5 bases, and 11 bases lay between the germline ends. Germline V gene lookup returns CDR1 SGHVS and CDR2 FQNEAQ. This CDR3 is built from 15 residues. This CDR3 is CASSLALRGDQPQHF. The CDR3, as DNA: TGTGCCAGCAGCTTAGCGCTGAGGGGGGATCAGCCCCAGCATTTT.

By share, this clone counts as medium-sized. The chain links TRBV5-1 to TRBJ1-1; D may be TRBD1 (5 bases). There are 13 residues in the CDR3. CDR1 is SGHRS and CDR2 is YFSETQ in the germline V gene. With 4 bases removed from V and 2 bases from J, the gap between germline ends came to 9 bases. The DNA of the CDR3 is TGCGCCAGCAGCGCAGGGTTTAACACTGAAGCTTTCTTT. Its translation: CASSAGFNTEAFF.

This clone ranks as large. This rearrangement joins TRBV5-4 to TRBJ2-7; D tentatively fits TRBD1 or TRBD2 (5 bases each). The germline V gene encodes CDR1 SGHNT and CDR2 YYREEE (reference sequence). With 4 bases removed from V and 4 bases from J, the gap between germline ends came to 12 bases. The CDR3 contains 13 residues. The CDR3 DNA follows: TGTGCCAGCAGCCGGGACGTCCTATACGAGCAGTACTTC. It specifies CASSRDVLYEQYF. Using reference TRBV5-4 and TRBJ2-7 for the parts outside the CDR3, the full variable domain is ETGVTQSPTHLIKTRGQQVTLRCSSQSGHNTVSWYQQALGQGPQFIFQYYREEENGRGNFPPRFSGLQFPNYSSELNVNALELDDSALYLCASSRDVLYEQYFGPGTRLTVT.

This chain joins TRBV5-1 and TRBJ1-2; D may be TRBD1 (5 bases). CDR3 length: 15 residues. CDR1 and CDR2 (germline): SGHRS, YFSETQ. V lost 3 bases and J 5 bases, leaving 17 bases between the germline ends. The DNA of the CDR3 is TGCGCCAGCAGCTCAGAAATAGGGGCCCCTTATGGCTACACCTTC. This gives the protein CASSSEIGAPYGYTF.

This clone has a handful of counts. The J gene is TRBJ1-6, the V gene TRBV27; TRBD1 matches at 8 bases. This CDR3 comprises 14 residues. CDR1 and CDR2 from the germline V gene are MNHEY and SMNVEV (reference sequence). V was clipped by 0 bases and J by 15 bases; unmatched bases: 7. CDR3 sequence: CASSLSGQGIFLHF. CDR3 sequence (DNA): TGTGCCAGCAGTTTATCAGGACAGGGAATTTTCCTCCACTTT.

The table lists this clone with a few counts. V usage is TRBV19 and J usage is TRBJ1-5; D is uncertain. Looked up from germline, CDR1 is LNHDA and CDR2 is SQIVND (reference sequence). The CDR3 contains 13 residues. The V gene lost 3 bases and the J gene lost 2 bases, with 5 bases spanning the gap. This chain's CDR3 is CASSIGRNQPQHF. DNA for the CDR3: TGTGCCAGTAGTATCGGCCGCAATCAGCCCCAGCATTTT.

The sample holds one count of this clone. The genes are TRBV5-1 and TRBJ1-2, with TRBD1 matching over 11 bases. The CDR3 extends over 14 amino acids. The trim removed 3 bases at V and 5 bases at J, leaving 3 bases unmatched. Germline CDR1 SGHRS, CDR2 YFSETQ. CDR3: CASSSGTGGYGYTF. DNA of the CDR3: TGCGCCAGCAGCTCCGGGACAGGGGGGTATGGCTACACCTTC.

The genes are TRBV5-1 and TRBJ2-7; tentatively, D is TRBD1 (5 bases). The V gene's germline CDR1 is SGHRS and CDR2 YFSETQ. V lost 3 bases and J 0 bases, leaving 7 bases between the germline ends. This CDR3 has 13 amino acids. In DNA form, the CDR3 reads TGCGCCAGCAGCTACGACAGCTCCTACGAGCAGTACTTC. This translates into CASSYDSSYEQYF. Full variable domain (rest looked up from reference TRBV5-1 and TRBJ2-7): KAGVTQTPRYLIKTRGQQVTLSCSPISGHRSVSWYQQTPGQGLQFLFEYFSETQRNKGNFPGRFSGRQFSNSRSEMNVSTLELGDSALYLCASSYDSSYEQYFGPGTRLTVT.

This clone was seen a few times. CDR3 in DNA: TGTGCCAGCGGAGTGGACACCGGGGAGCTGTTTTTT. This encodes CASGVDTGELFF. V is TRBV6-5 and J is TRBJ2-2; D remains ambiguous. The CDR3 contains 12 residues. V was trimmed by 8 bases and J by 3 bases, leaving 7 bases between them. Germline V lookup: CDR1 MNHEY, CDR2 SVGAGI.

The chain has TRBV6-5 and TRBJ2-7, with 12 bases identical to TRBD1. V was pared by 5 bases and J by 5 bases, with 7 bases of the junction left unmatched. This CDR3 contains 15 residues. Germline V gene data show CDR1 as MNHEY and CDR2 as SVGAGI. The CDR3 spells CASSAPGQGADEQYF. In DNA form, the CDR3 reads TGTGCCAGCAGTGCGCCGGGACAGGGGGCCGACGAGCAGTACTTC.

This rearrangement joins TRBV2 to TRBJ1-4, with a tentative D call TRBD1 (5 bases). The germline CDR1 and CDR2 sequences are SNHLY and FYNNEI. V lost 6 bases, J lost 6 bases, and 8 bases lay in between. The CDR3 sequence is 12 residues long. CDR3 nucleotide sequence: TGTGCCAGCAGGAGAGGGGATGAAAAACTGTTTTTT. Encoded protein: CASRRGDEKLFF.

The chain joins TRBV7-2 to TRBJ2-5; D possibly uses TRBD1 or TRBD2 (6 bases each). The CDR3 is 15 residues long. Germline V gene sequence: CDR1 SGHTA, CDR2 FQGNSA. The ends were cut back, 2 bases at V and 1 base at J, with 11 bases in the middle. The CDR3 nucleotides read TGTGCCAGCAGCTTATGGGGGCGGGGCCAAGAGACCCAGTACTTC. Translating it yields CASSLWGRGQETQYF.

The chain carries TRBV2 and TRBJ1-5, with 9 nucleotides matching TRBD1. The CDR3 loop spans 17 amino acids. Trimming at V came to 6 bases and at J to 0 bases, leaving 9 bases not matched to a gene. Germline V gene sequence: CDR1 SNHLY, CDR2 FYNNEI. The CDR3 region is CASRSGTGLDSNQPQHF. The CDR3 region has the DNA TGTGCCAGCAGGTCCGGGACAGGGTTAGATAGCAATCAGCCCCAGCATTTT.

This chain connects TRBV6-5 to TRBJ2-5, with 8 bases aligning to TRBD1. Per germline, CDR1 MNHEY and CDR2 SVGAGI. V trimming: 4 bases; J trimming: 3 bases; junction bases outside the gene matches: 7. This CDR3 contains 15 residues. The CDR3 nucleotides are TGTGCCAGCAGTTCCGGTGGACAGGGCGAAGAGACCCAGTACTTC. Its translation is CASSSGGQGEETQYF.

Concerning this clone: The same CDR3 also results from other DNA sequences found in this sample. The V call is TRBV30, the J call TRBJ1-2, with D maybe TRBD1 (6 bases). The CDR3 contains 12 residues. The germline CDR1 and CDR2 sequences are GTSNPN and SVGIG (reference sequence). V dropped 8 bases and J dropped 6 bases, with 16 bases sitting between them. CDR3 bases: TGTGCCGAACAGGGTCTGATGGATGGCTACACCTTC. Its protein product is CAEQGLMDGYTF.